The 32 T cell receptor beta chains below come from one sample, sequenced in a study of cytomegalovirus exposure and HLA in healthy donors. Both 60 Vbeta primers and 13 Jbeta primers went into the PCR. TCRdb's table, derived via immunoSEQ multiplex PCR, lists solely in-frame clones and lacks some. Of 100,000 to 150,000 clones listed, 83% are singletons. The sample comprised PBMCs. The receptors stem from a man between 40 and 49 years old in good health and CMV-seronegative.

This chain links TRBV19 with TRBJ2-5, with D possibly being TRBD1 (6 bases). The CDR3 runs 14 residues. Trimming left V 4 bases short and J 0 bases short, with 9 bases between. Germline-derived CDR1 and CDR2 are LNHDA and SQIVND (reference sequence). The CDR3 loop reads CASSTRDNQETQYF. The CDR3, as DNA: TGTGCCAGTAGTACCCGGGACAACCAAGAGACCCAGTACTTC.

The chain joins TRBV9 to TRBJ1-5; D unclear. Germline V lookup: CDR1 SGDLS, CDR2 YYNGEE. The CDR3 consists of 13 residues. Trimming removed 0 bases at V and 7 bases at J, with 8 bases between. DNA of the CDR3: TGTGCCAGCAGCGTAGTTCCAGGACAGCCCCAGCATTTT. It yields the protein CASSVVPGQPQHF.

The chain joins TRBV9 to TRBJ2-1; 7 bases are shared with TRBD2. V was pared by 1 base and J by 0 bases, with 1 base of the junction left unmatched. Germline assignment: CDR1 SGDLS and CDR2 YYNGEE. This CDR3 has 15 amino acids. The CDR3 DNA is TGTGCCAGCAGCGTACGCGGGAGCTCCTACAATGAGCAGTTCTTC. This translates into CASSVRGSSYNEQFF.

This clone was observed once. This chain joins TRBV6-5 and TRBJ2-3, with 10 positions matching TRBD2. Trimming at V came to 5 bases and at J to 8 bases, leaving 7 bases not matched to a gene. There are 14 residues in the CDR3. In germline, CDR1 is MNHEY, CDR2 SVGAGI. CDR3 sequence (DNA): TGTGCCAGCAGTCTACGACTAGCGGGCAGTACGCAGTATTTT. As protein: CASSLRLAGSTQYF.

The rearrangement uses TRBV29-1 and TRBJ1-4, with unresolved D. V dropped 3 bases and J dropped 8 bases, with 16 bases sitting between them. CDR3 length equals 14 residues. Germline CDR1 and CDR2: SQVTM and ANQGSEA. This CDR3 reads CSVEMGEGEEKLFF. CDR3 coding DNA: TGCAGCGTTGAGATGGGAGAGGGTGAAGAAAAACTGTTTTTT.

The chain employs TRBV5-1 and TRBJ2-2; 12 bases are shared with TRBD2. Germline V gives CDR1 SGHRS, CDR2 YFSETQ. The CDR3 is 17 residues long. Trimming removed 4 bases from V and 6 bases from J; junction bases left unmatched: 10. The CDR3 loop reads CASSLGLAGLISGELFF. In nucleotides, the CDR3 is TGCGCCAGCAGCCTGGGACTAGCGGGCTTAATATCCGGGGAGCTGTTTTTT.

The V call is TRBV5-1, the J call TRBJ2-5, with 7 bases lining up with TRBD2. The CDR3 sequence is 16 residues long. Germline V gene lookup returns CDR1 SGHRS and CDR2 YFSETQ. The J segment lost 2 bases and the V segment lost 0 bases, leaving 7 bases of the junction unmatched. The CDR3 DNA is TGCGCCAGCAGCTTGGGTCTAGCGGCCGGGCAAGAGACCCAGTACTTC. It is translated as CASSLGLAAGQETQYF.

V is TRBV10-3 and J is TRBJ1-1; 7 bases line up with TRBD1. From germline, CDR1 is ENHRY and CDR2 SYGVKD. Trimming cost V 6 bases and J 1 base; bases outside gene matches: 2. The length of the CDR3 is 13 residues. The CDR3 loop reads CAIRGTENTEAFF. The CDR3 nucleotides are TGTGCCATCAGGGGGACAGAGAACACTGAAGCTTTCTTT.

This chain uses TRBV27 with TRBJ1-2; 9 nucleotides align to TRBD1. Germline CDR1 and CDR2: MNHEY and SMNVEV (reference sequence). The CDR3 consists of 15 residues. Unmatched junction bases numbered 9, after V lost 2 bases and J lost 8 bases. CDR3 amino acids: CASSLGTGPGYGYTF. As DNA, the CDR3 is TGTGCCAGCAGTTTAGGGACAGGGCCGGGTTACGGCTACACCTTC.

This clone was counted once. The chain combines TRBV9 with TRBJ2-3, with 12 bases fitting TRBD2. CDR3 length: 15 amino acids. Germline CDR1 is SGDLS and CDR2 is YYNGEE. After removal of 4 bases from V and 3 bases from J, the junction contained 3 bases not matched to a gene. The CDR3 here is CASSPSGRATDTQYF. CDR3 coding DNA: TGTGCCAGCAGCCCTAGCGGGAGGGCAACAGATACGCAGTATTTT.

The genes are TRBV4-3 and TRBJ2-1; D may be TRBD2 (6 bases). The germline V gene has CDR1 LGHNA and CDR2 YSLEER. CDR3 length equals 16 residues. Trimming removed 5 bases at V and 9 bases at J, with 23 bases between. The chain's CDR3 is CASSFWEDSQGAEQFF. The DNA for the CDR3 is TGCGCCAGCAGCTTCTGGGAGGACTCCCAGGGAGCTGAGCAGTTCTTC.

The chain links TRBV19 to TRBJ1-5, with D hard to call. This CDR3 has 15 residues. The V end lost 3 bases, the J end lost 7 bases, and 16 bases lay between the germline ends. Looked up from germline, CDR1 is LNHDA and CDR2 is SQIVND (reference sequence). CDR3 nucleotides: TGTGCCAGTAGTATTACGACCGCGTCGGGGCAGCCCCAGCATTTT. Its protein product is CASSITTASGQPQHF.

The V call is TRBV4-2, the J call TRBJ1-5; D is undetermined. The V end was cut by 1 base, the J end by 4 bases, with 17 bases between. This CDR3 region has 17 residues. Germline lookup yields CDR1 LGHNA and CDR2 YNFKEQ. As DNA, the CDR3 is TGTGCCAGCAGCCAAGCCGGCAGTATACGGGGAAATCAGCCCCAGCATTTT. Translated, it gives CASSQAGSIRGNQPQHF.

This clone was seen only a few times. The chain joins TRBV11-3 to TRBJ2-3, with D possibly TRBD2 on 6 matching bases. The germline CDR1 and CDR2 sequences are SGHNT and YENEEA. The V and J ends lost 1 base and 6 bases respectively, with 11 bases between them. This CDR3 comprises 14 residues. CDR3 nucleotides: TGTGCCAGCAGCTTAGGGGGGGTTTTGGATACGCAGTATTTT. This codes for CASSLGGVLDTQYF. Drawing the rest from reference TRBV11-3 and TRBJ2-3, the complete variable domain is EAGVVQSPRYKIIEKKQPVAFWCNPISGHNTLYWYLQNLGQGPELLIRYENEEAVDDSQLPKDRFSAERLKGVDSTLKIQPAELGDSAVYLCASSLGGVLDTQYFGPGTRLTVL.

This clone occurred once. The V gene is TRBV7-9, the J gene TRBJ2-5, with 7 bases lining up with TRBD2. The CDR3 contains 15 residues. V shed 4 bases, J shed 2 bases, and the junction held 7 bases outside the gene matches. From germline, CDR1 is SEHNR and CDR2 FQNEAQ (reference sequence). CDR3 loop: CASSSASGAQETQYF. In DNA, the CDR3 is TGTGCCAGCAGCTCCGCTAGCGGTGCACAAGAGACCCAGTACTTC.

The chain uses TRBV4-1 and TRBJ2-3, with 9 nucleotides matching TRBD1. Germline V gene lookup returns CDR1 MGHRA and CDR2 YSYEKL. The CDR3 is 16 residues long. The J segment lost 4 bases and the V segment lost 5 bases, leaving 10 bases of the junction unmatched. The CDR3 spells CASSSPTGGFPDTQYF. The CDR3 DNA reads as TGCGCCAGCAGCTCGCCTACAGGGGGCTTCCCAGATACGCAGTATTTT.

V gene TRBV6-6 combines with J gene TRBJ2-3, with D possibly matching TRBD2 (5 bases). V was shortened by 0 bases and J by 11 bases, with 15 bases between the two germline ends. Per germline, CDR1 MNHNY and CDR2 SVGAGI (reference sequence). The CDR3 runs 14 residues. CDR3: CASSYSETREWQYF. CDR3 nucleotide sequence: TGTGCCAGCAGTTACTCGGAGACGAGGGAGTGGCAGTATTTT.

The chain has TRBV6-4 and TRBJ2-2, with 8 positions matching TRBD1. Trimming took 3 bases from V and 1 from J; bases not matched to a gene: 4. The germline V gene encodes CDR1 MRHNA and CDR2 SNTAGT. The CDR3 length is 16 residues. DNA for the CDR3: TGTGCCAGCAGTGAAAGTGGGACAGGGAACACCGGGGAGCTGTTTTTT. This codes for CASSESGTGNTGELFF.

V gene TRBV30 combines with J gene TRBJ2-3, with D unresolved. The germline V and J ends were trimmed by 5 bases and 6 bases, with 9 bases remaining between them. This CDR3 spans 11 amino acids. The germline CDR1 and CDR2 sequences are GTSNPN and SVGIG (reference sequence). CDR3 nucleotides: TGTGCCTGGTCTGTGCGGGATACGCAGTATTTT. Encoded protein: CAWSVRDTQYF. Full variable domain (outside the CDR3, taken from reference TRBV30 and TRBJ2-3): SQTIHQWPATLVQPVGSPLSLECTVEGTSNPNLYWYRQAAGRGLQLLFYSVGIGQISSEVPQNLSASRPQDRQFILSSKKLLLSDSGFYLCAWSVRDTQYFGPGTRLTVL.

The CDR3 sequence: CASSATSGSHEQFF. The DNA for the CDR3 is TGTGCCAGCAGCGCGACTAGCGGGAGTCATGAGCAGTTCTTC. This chain links TRBV9 with TRBJ2-1; 12 positions agree with TRBD2. CDR1 and CDR2 from the germline V gene are SGDLS and YYNGEE. V lost 3 bases to trimming and J lost 8 bases; unmatched junction nucleotides: 3. CDR3 length: 14 amino acids.

CDR3 sequence (DNA): TGCGCCAGCAGGTATCTAGCGGGATCCTACGAGCAGTACTTC. It specifies CASRYLAGSYEQYF. J is TRBJ2-7 and V is TRBV5-1; 9 positions agree with TRBD2. Germline CDR1 reads SGHRS; CDR2 reads YFSETQ. CDR3 length: 14 residues. With V trimmed by 5 bases and J by 1 base, 4 bases remained unmatched.

The chain links TRBV7-3 to TRBJ1-2, with D hard to call. The germline CDR1 and CDR2 sequences are SGHTA and FQGTGA. CDR3 size: 14 residues. V gave up 2 bases and J gave up 0 bases, with 7 bases separating them. The CDR3 loop is CASSLELANYGYTF. In DNA, the CDR3 is TGTGCCAGCAGCTTAGAGCTAGCTAACTATGGCTACACCTTC. Combining the CDR3 with reference TRBV7-3 and TRBJ1-2 gives the whole variable domain GAGVSQTPSNKVTEKGKYVELRCDPISGHTALYWYRQSLGQGPEFLIYFQGTGAADDSGLPNDRFFAVRPEGSVSTLKIQRTERGDSAVYLCASSLELANYGYTFGSGTRLTVV.

V gene TRBV25-1 combines with J gene TRBJ1-5, with D possibly TRBD1 on 5 matching bases. The germline V gene has CDR1 MGHDK and CDR2 SYGVNS. The V and J ends lost 3 bases and 6 bases respectively, with 9 bases between them. The CDR3 has 13 residues. The CDR3 region has the DNA TGTGCCAGCAGTGACTCCCAGGGTCAGCCCCAGCATTTT. It specifies CASSDSQGQPQHF. The full variable domain, completed using reference TRBV25-1 and TRBJ1-5, is EADIYQTPRYLVIGTGKKITLECSQTMGHDKMYWYQQDPGMELHLIHYSYGVNSTEKGDLSSESTVSRIRTEHFPLTLESARPSHTSQYLCASSDSQGQPQHFGDGTRLSIL.

Here the CDR3 DNA reads TGTGCCAGCAGCAAGGGGGACAGGCGCACCGGGGAGCTGTTTTTT. It translates to CASSKGDRRTGELFF. The genes are TRBV9 and TRBJ2-2, with 8 positions matching TRBD1. CDR1 SGDLS and CDR2 YYNGEE come from the germline V gene. V trimming: 4 bases; J trimming: 4 bases; junction bases outside the gene matches: 6. The CDR3 runs 15 residues.

The chain is built from TRBV6-4 and TRBJ2-7; D might be TRBD1 (5 bases). This CDR3 spans 14 amino acids. V lost 3 bases to trimming and J lost 4 bases, with 13 bases between them. Germline assignment: CDR1 MRHNA and CDR2 SNTAGT. CDR3 region: CASSEYWGPYEQYF. Here the CDR3 DNA reads TGTGCCAGCAGTGAATATTGGGGCCCTTACGAGCAGTACTTC.

The genes are TRBV7-9 and TRBJ2-3, with 8 bases aligning to TRBD1. V trimming: 5 bases; J trimming: 2 bases; junction bases outside the gene matches: 9. Germline V gives CDR1 SEHNR, CDR2 FQNEAQ (reference sequence). This CDR3 contains 16 residues. The CDR3 DNA follows: TGTGCCAGCAGCCCTCTGGGACAGGAGGCCACAGATACGCAGTATTTT. This sequence encodes CASSPLGQEATDTQYF.

V and J are TRBV29-1 and TRBJ2-3; TRBD2 is a possible D gene (6 bases). V shed 2 bases and J shed 2 bases, with 14 bases lying between them. Germline values: CDR1 SQVTM, CDR2 ANQGSEA. The CDR3 contains 15 residues. CDR3 coding DNA: TGCAGCGTTGAACCCCCGGGGACTGACACAGATACGCAGTATTTT. This codes for CSVEPPGTDTDTQYF.

V gene TRBV6-1 combines with J gene TRBJ1-1; D perhaps matches TRBD1 (5 bases). Trimming left V 10 bases short and J 1 base short, with 13 bases between. The CDR3 contains 13 residues. CDR1 MNHNS and CDR2 SASEGT come from the germline V gene. The CDR3 DNA follows: TGTGCCATCAACAAGGGGCAGAACACTGAAGCTTTCTTT. This sequence encodes CAINKGQNTEAFF.

J is TRBJ2-1 and V is TRBV6-5; D possibly corresponds to TRBD2 (5 bases). The germline V gene has CDR1 MNHEY and CDR2 SVGAGI. Trimming removed 2 bases at V and 6 bases at J, with 11 bases between. The CDR3 is made up of 14 amino acids. The CDR3 coding sequence is TGTGCCAGCAGTTACGCCGGAGGAGCCAATGAGCAGTTCTTC. This translates into CASSYAGGANEQFF.

J is TRBJ1-1 and V is TRBV15; D may be TRBD1 (5 bases). The V gene's germline CDR1 is LNHNV and CDR2 YYDKDF (reference sequence). This CDR3 has 15 residues. The V and J ends lost 0 bases and 4 bases respectively, with 12 bases between them. The CDR3 region is CATSRESGLGTEAFF. The CDR3 DNA reads as TGTGCCACCAGCAGAGAGTCAGGGTTGGGCACTGAAGCTTTCTTT.

This clone was seen only once. Mismatch with germline at one junction end may stem from a read error. The rearrangement uses TRBV6-6 and TRBJ1-2, with D possibly TRBD1 on 6 matching bases. Germline V lookup: CDR1 MNHNY, CDR2 SVGAGI (reference sequence). The length of the CDR3 is 14 residues. Here the CDR3 reads CASSYSGADYGYAF. The CDR3 bases are TGTGCCAGCAGTTACTCGGGGGCCGACTATGGCTACGCCTTC.

The chain's CDR3 is CASSQGTRGETQYF. CDR3 nucleotide sequence: TGCGCCAGCAGCCAAGGGACTAGGGGGGAGACCCAGTACTTC. The gene calls are TRBV4-1 and TRBJ2-5; maybe TRBD2 (7 bases). Germline assignment: CDR1 MGHRA and CDR2 YSYEKL. This CDR3 is 14 amino acids long. V lost 1 base to trimming and J lost 5 bases, with 11 bases between them.